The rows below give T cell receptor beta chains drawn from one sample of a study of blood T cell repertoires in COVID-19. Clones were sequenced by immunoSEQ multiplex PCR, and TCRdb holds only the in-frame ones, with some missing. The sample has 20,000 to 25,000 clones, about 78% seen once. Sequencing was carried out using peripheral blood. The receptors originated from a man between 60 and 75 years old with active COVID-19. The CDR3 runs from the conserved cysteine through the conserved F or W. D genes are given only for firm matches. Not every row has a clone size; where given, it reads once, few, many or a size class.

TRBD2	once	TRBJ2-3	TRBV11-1	TGTGCCAGCAGCATCGGACTAGCGGGAGGCACAGATACGCAGTATTTT	CASSIGLAGGTDTQYF
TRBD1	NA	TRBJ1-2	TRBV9	TGTGCCAGCAGCGTCGGGACAGGGGACTATGGCTACACCTTC	CASSVGTGDYGYTF
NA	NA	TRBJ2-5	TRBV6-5	TGTGCCAGCTGGAGAAACCAAGAGACCCAGTACTTC	CASWRNQETQYF
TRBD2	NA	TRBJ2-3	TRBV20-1	TGCAGTGCTAGTTCCCTAGCGGGAGAGGGTAATACGCAGTATTTT	CSASSLAGEGNTQYF
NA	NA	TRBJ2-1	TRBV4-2	TGTGCCAGCAGCCCGAACCGCGATGAGCAGTTCTTC	CASSPNRDEQFF
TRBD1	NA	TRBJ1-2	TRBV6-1	TGTGCCAGCAGTTATGGACAGGGGCCTGGCTACACCTTC	CASSYGQGPGYTF
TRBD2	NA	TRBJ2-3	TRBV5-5	TGTGCCAGCAGCTTGGGACTAGCGGGAGTAGATACGCAGTATTTT	CASSLGLAGVDTQYF
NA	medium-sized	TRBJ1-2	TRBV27	TGTGCCAGCAGTAGCGCCGCAGTTCGGTCCGACTATGGCTACACCTTC	CASSSAAVRSDYGYTF
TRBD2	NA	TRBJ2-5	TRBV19	TGTGCCAGTAGTATAGGGATTCCGGGAGGACTAGTAAGGGGAGAGACCCAGTACTTC	CASSIGIPGGLVRGETQYF
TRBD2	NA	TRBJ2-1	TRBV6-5	TGTGCCAGCAGGGTTCCGGGACTAGCGTCCAATGAGCAGTTCTTC	CASRVPGLASNEQFF
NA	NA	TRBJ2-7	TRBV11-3	TGTGCCAGCAGCTTAGAGGATGGGCGCGAGCAGTACTTC	CASSLEDGREQYF